This entry describes one T cell receptor (beta chain). Its specificity is not known. The data stem from a study of cytomegalovirus exposure and HLA in healthy donors. Study observations and caveats: Roughly uniform sequencing depth across donors was assumed, possibly incorrectly.

The PCR used 60 Vbeta and 13 Jbeta primers. In the authors' workflow: A follow-up analysis tallied 73 million or so unique TCR beta chains, approximately 10 million shared. Assay: immunoSEQ multiplex PCR; the TCRdb copy retains only in-frame clones and omits some. That table supplies the V and J calls and clone size; D and trimming were determined from the DNA. Of some 120,000 clones in the sample, less than 85% are singletons; the top ten hold around 3%. Trimming pared 1 base from V and 3 bases from J, leaving 7 bases between. The CDR3 extends over 13 amino acids. Germline lookup yields CDR1 GTSNPN and CDR2 SVGIG (reference sequence).

Source material: PBMCs. The chain has TRBV30 and TRBJ1-5; D remains ambiguous. The TCR comes from a male donor in good health and CMV-seronegative. The CDR3 here is CAWSESDNQPQHF. The CDR3, as DNA: TGTGCCTGGAGTGAGAGTGACAATCAGCCCCAGCATTTT.